The 15 T cell receptor beta chains below come from one sample, sequenced in a study of shared clonotypes between healthy human individuals (dated by TCRdb to the early 2020s). Receptor libraries were prepared by the immunoSEQ multiplex PCR assay. TCRdb provides this immuneACCESS table in a form limited to in-frame rearrangements. Some clones are lacking; in checked studies, under half of them reflect an unresolved V gene, and why the rest are absent is not known. A total of more than 1.2 million clones appear in this sample, about 98.5% of them only once. The top ten clones comprise approximately 0.4% of the sample. Sequencing input: naive CD4+ T cells sorted from blood. The cell subset or site label of this sample denotes: CD45RA+ positively selected. The origin of the receptors is a man aged 25 to 40 in good health.

This chain connects TRBV15 to TRBJ2-2; weak D call: TRBD1 (5 bases). CDR1 is LNHNV, CDR2 YYDKDF, per germline (reference sequence). CDR3 length: 15 amino acids. V shed 0 bases and J shed 5 bases, with 10 bases lying between them. The CDR3 here is CATSRDYRPTGELFF. The DNA for the CDR3 is TGTGCCACCAGCAGAGATTACAGGCCAACCGGGGAGCTGTTTTTT. The complete variable domain, with remaining parts taken from reference TRBV15 and TRBJ2-2, reads DAMVIQNPRYQVTQFGKPVTLSCSQTLNHNVMYWYQQKSSQAPKLLFHYYDKDFNNEADTPDNFQSRRPNTSFCFLDIRSPGLGDTAMYLCATSRDYRPTGELFFGEGSRLTVL.

The chain has TRBV10-2 and TRBJ2-2; D not certain. This CDR3 spans 14 amino acids. Trimming cost V 4 bases and J 6 bases, with 12 bases left between them. Germline loops: CDR1 WSHSY, CDR2 SAAADI. The CDR3 sequence is CASSVLLHSGELFF. CDR3 nucleotides: TGCGCCAGCAGTGTATTGCTGCACTCCGGGGAGCTGTTTTTT.

The rearrangement links TRBV28 to TRBJ2-7, with D possibly being TRBD2 (6 bases). The CDR3 has 14 residues. Germline CDR1 reads MDHEN; CDR2 reads SYDVKM. The ends were cut back, 8 bases at V and 3 bases at J, with 17 bases in the middle. The CDR3 bases are TGTGCCAGCTCCTCCCATGGGGGGTTCTACGAGCAGTACTTC. Amino acid sequence: CASSSHGGFYEQYF.

This clone was picked up a small number of times. The rearrangement links TRBV28 to TRBJ2-2; either TRBD1 or TRBD2 may supply D (7 bases each). The CDR3 has 15 residues. The V end was cut by 3 bases, the J end by 5 bases, with 13 bases between. Germline-derived CDR1 and CDR2 are MDHEN and SYDVKM. In DNA form, the CDR3 reads TGTGCCAGCAGTTTTCGGCAGGGGGGGACCGGGGAGCTGTTTTTT. Translating gives CASSFRQGGTGELFF.

The gene calls are TRBV5-1 and TRBJ1-1, with TRBD1 matching over 8 bases. Looked up from germline, CDR1 is SGHRS and CDR2 is YFSETQ. The CDR3 length is 14 residues. The junction had 10 bases not matched to a gene; V was cut back by 4 bases and J by 8 bases. In DNA form, the CDR3 reads TGCGCCAGCAGCAAAGACAGGGGAGGAGGGGAAGCTTTCTTT. Its protein is CASSKDRGGGEAFF.

The chain uses TRBV6-5 and TRBJ2-7, with 8 bases identical to TRBD2. The CDR3 contains 14 residues. V dropped 7 bases and J dropped 3; count of bases not matched to a gene: 8. Germline CDR1 reads MNHEY; CDR2 reads SVGAGI. The CDR3 nucleotides are TGTGCCAGCACCCCCGGGACTAGACTCTACGAGCAGTACTTC. Its translation is CASTPGTRLYEQYF.

The V call is TRBV18, the J call TRBJ1-1, with D unclear. The V gene lost 3 bases and the J gene lost 2 bases, with 10 bases spanning the gap. CDR1 is KGHSH and CDR2 is LQKENI in the germline V gene. This CDR3 region has 14 residues. CDR3 DNA sequence: TGTGCCAGCTCACCCATGGGTATTAACACTGAAGCTTTCTTT. Translated: CASSPMGINTEAFF.

The V gene is TRBV13, the J gene TRBJ2-2; 7 positions agree with TRBD2. V lost 2 bases, J lost 2 bases, and 2 bases stayed unmatched. The V gene's germline CDR1 is PRHDT and CDR2 FYEKMQ (reference sequence). The CDR3 is made up of 15 amino acids. CDR3 DNA sequence: TGTGCCAGCAGCTTAAGCGGGATCAACACCGGGGAGCTGTTTTTT. Translation gives CASSLSGINTGELFF.

The chain links TRBV28 to TRBJ2-1, with 9 bases fitting TRBD2. Germline loops: CDR1 MDHEN, CDR2 SYDVKM. With V trimmed by 8 bases and J by 6 bases, 8 bases remained unmatched. There are 14 residues in the CDR3. The CDR3 loop reads CASGISGSGNEQFF. The CDR3 DNA is TGTGCCAGCGGGATTAGCGGGAGTGGCAATGAGCAGTTCTTC. Supplemented by reference TRBV28 and TRBJ2-1, the full variable domain reads DVKVTQSSRYLVKRTGEKVFLECVQDMDHENMFWYRQDPGLGLRLIYFSYDVKMKEKGDIPEGYSVSREKKERFSLILESASTNQTSMYLCASGISGSGNEQFFGPGTRLTVL.

The chain combines TRBV7-9 with TRBJ2-3; tentatively, D is TRBD1 or TRBD2 (5 bases each). V was clipped by 5 bases and J by 1 base, with 10 bases between them. Per germline, CDR1 SEHNR and CDR2 FQNEAQ (reference sequence). The CDR3 loop spans 14 amino acids. Written as DNA, the CDR3 is TGTGCCAGCAGCCCGGGACGCCGCACAGATACGCAGTATTTT. Its protein product is CASSPGRRTDTQYF.

The chain has TRBV25-1 and TRBJ2-7; D gene unclear. Germline V CDR1 and CDR2: MGHDK, SYGVNS. This CDR3 contains 13 residues. V lost 1 base, J lost 3 bases, and 7 bases lay in between. CDR3 region: CASSESADYEQYF. CDR3 nucleotide sequence: TGTGCCAGCAGTGAATCGGCAGACTACGAGCAGTACTTC.

V and J are TRBV25-1 and TRBJ2-2, with TRBD2 matching over 10 bases. The germline CDR1 and CDR2 sequences are MGHDK and SYGVNS. V shed 6 bases, J shed 4 bases, and the junction held 8 bases outside the gene matches. This CDR3 comprises 16 residues. DNA of the CDR3: TGTGCCAGCAGGTTGGGACTAGCGTGTGTCACCGGGGAGCTGTTTTTT. Protein: CASRLGLACVTGELFF.

The chain combines TRBV6-5 with TRBJ2-7, with a possible D match to TRBD2 (6 bases). The V end was cut by 6 bases, the J end by 0 bases, with 12 bases between. CDR3 length: 14 amino acids. Germline V gives CDR1 MNHEY, CDR2 SVGAGI. The CDR3 is CASSAGTASYEQYF. In DNA, the CDR3 is TGTGCCAGCAGCGCCGGGACTGCCTCCTACGAGCAGTACTTC.

For this clone: Other DNA sequences in this specimen translate into the identical CDR3. The chain uses TRBV19 and TRBJ2-7, with unresolved D. V was shortened by 1 base and J by 3 bases, with 7 bases between the two germline ends. Germline CDR1 LNHDA, CDR2 SQIVND (reference sequence). The CDR3 has 13 amino acids. The CDR3 loop is CASSIGGIYEQYF. DNA of the CDR3: TGTGCCAGTAGTATAGGGGGAATCTACGAGCAGTACTTC.

The chain carries TRBV7-6 and TRBJ2-2; 7 nucleotides match TRBD2. The CDR3 contains 18 residues. Germline lookup yields CDR1 SGHVS and CDR2 FNYEAQ. V dropped 1 base and J dropped 5; count of bases not matched to a gene: 13. The CDR3 bases are TGTGCCAGCAGCTTAGACTATAGATCTAGCGGACTAACCGGGGAGCTGTTTTTT. Protein: CASSLDYRSSGLTGELFF. Looking up the rest from reference TRBV7-6 and TRBJ2-2 gives the full variable domain: GAGVSQSPRYKVTKRGQDVALRCDPISGHVSLYWYRQALGQGPEFLTYFNYEAQQDKSGLPNDRFSAERPEGSISTLTIQRTEQRDSAMYRCASSLDYRSSGLTGELFFGEGSRLTVL.